The rows below give T cell receptor beta chains drawn from one sample of a study of cytomegalovirus exposure and HLA in healthy donors. Clones were read by immunoSEQ multiplex PCR, and TCRdb kept only the in-frame ones, dropping some. The top ten clones hold approximately 1.6% of a sample with fewer than 200,000 clones, about four fifths of them seen once. What was sequenced was PBMCs. The receptors come from a male donor in good health and CMV-seronegative. CDR3s include the opening cysteine and the closing phenylalanine or tryptophan. Each record gives: J gene, clone size, V gene, D gene, CDR3 protein, CDR3 DNA. The D gene is left open where the match is weak. Clone size is stated in some rows and not others, as once, few, many or a class when expanded.

j_gene: TRBJ2-7
abundance: few
v_gene: TRBV7-9
d_gene: .
CDR3aa: CASSLGADYYEQYF
CDR3nt: TGTGCCAGCAGCTTAGGGGCAGACTACTACGAGCAGTACTTC

j_gene: TRBJ1-5
abundance: .
v_gene: TRBV10-3
d_gene: TRBD1
CDR3aa: CAISELGGQGNQPQHF
CDR3nt: TGTGCCATCAGTGAGTTGGGGGGACAGGGGAATCAGCCCCAGCATTTT

j_gene: TRBJ2-3
abundance: .
v_gene: TRBV7-2
d_gene: TRBD1
CDR3aa: CASSPRTGSIVSDTQYF
CDR3nt: TGTGCCAGCAGCCCCAGGACAGGGTCAATTGTTTCAGATACGCAGTATTTT

j_gene: TRBJ1-1
abundance: .
v_gene: TRBV28
d_gene: TRBD1
CDR3aa: CASSSPGTGNTEAFF
CDR3nt: TGTGCCAGCAGTTCCCCCGGGACAGGGAACACTGAAGCTTTCTTT

j_gene: TRBJ2-3
abundance: .
v_gene: TRBV9
d_gene: .
CDR3aa: CASSVAPGTDTQYF
CDR3nt: TGTGCCAGCAGCGTAGCTCCCGGCACAGATACGCAGTATTTT

j_gene: TRBJ2-2
abundance: .
v_gene: TRBV7-3
d_gene: .
CDR3aa: CASSFGGRELFF
CDR3nt: TGTGCCAGCAGCTTTGGGGGCCGGGAGCTGTTTTTT

j_gene: TRBJ2-7
abundance: .
v_gene: TRBV7-2
d_gene: TRBD2
CDR3aa: CASSFSWASGTNEQYF
CDR3nt: TGTGCCAGCAGCTTTTCTTGGGCTAGCGGGACCAACGAGCAGTACTTC

j_gene: TRBJ2-1
abundance: .
v_gene: TRBV7-9
d_gene: TRBD1
CDR3aa: CASSLGIGTGANEQFF
CDR3nt: TGTGCCAGCAGCTTAGGAATTGGGACAGGGGCCAATGAGCAGTTCTTC

j_gene: TRBJ2-1
abundance: .
v_gene: TRBV7-3
d_gene: TRBD1
CDR3aa: CASSSLTGGGDSISYNEQFF
CDR3nt: TGTGCCAGCAGCTCGCTCACAGGGGGTGGCGACAGTATCTCCTACAATGAGCAGTTCTTC

j_gene: TRBJ2-3
abundance: .
v_gene: TRBV4-1
d_gene: TRBD2
CDR3aa: CASSRLAGSTDTQYF
CDR3nt: TGCGCCAGCAGCCGCCTAGCGGGATCCACAGATACGCAGTATTTT

j_gene: TRBJ2-7
abundance: .
v_gene: TRBV2
d_gene: .
CDR3aa: CASVDRPRGSPYEQYF
CDR3nt: TGTGCCAGCGTCGATCGTCCGAGGGGGTCCCCCTACGAGCAGTACTTC

j_gene: TRBJ2-1
abundance: .
v_gene: TRBV7-9
d_gene: .
CDR3aa: CASSLAELAWSSYNEQFF
CDR3nt: TGTGCCAGCAGCTTGGCCGAGCTAGCTTGGAGCTCCTACAATGAGCAGTTCTTC

j_gene: TRBJ2-1
abundance: once
v_gene: TRBV19
d_gene: .
CDR3aa: CASTDWRTAGKYNEQFF
CDR3nt: TGTGCCAGTACCGATTGGCGGACAGCCGGGAAGTACAATGAGCAGTTCTTC

j_gene: TRBJ1-2
abundance: .
v_gene: TRBV5-1
d_gene: .
CDR3aa: CASSLDYRVAGYTF
CDR3nt: TGCGCCAGCAGCTTGGATTACAGGGTGGCTGGCTACACCTTC

j_gene: TRBJ1-1
abundance: .
v_gene: TRBV5-1
d_gene: .
CDR3aa: CASSFPGPHTEAFF
CDR3nt: TGCGCCAGCAGCTTTCCAGGGCCACACACTGAAGCTTTCTTT

j_gene: TRBJ2-3
abundance: .
v_gene: TRBV7-9
d_gene: TRBD2
CDR3aa: CASSQGLGGSTDTQYF
CDR3nt: TGTGCCAGCAGCCAGGGACTAGGGGGGAGCACAGATACGCAGTATTTT

j_gene: TRBJ2-4
abundance: .
v_gene: TRBV6-6
d_gene: TRBD2
CDR3aa: CASTLGGGGAKNIQYF
CDR3nt: TGTGCCAGCACACTGGGCGGGGGGGGCGCCAAAAACATTCAGTACTTC

j_gene: TRBJ2-7
abundance: once
v_gene: TRBV27
d_gene: .
CDR3aa: CASGTGYEQYF
CDR3nt: TGTGCCAGCGGCACGGGGTACGAGCAGTACTTC

j_gene: TRBJ2-5
abundance: .
v_gene: TRBV10-1
d_gene: .
CDR3aa: CATDEETGYQETQYF
CDR3nt: TGCGCCACCGATGAGGAGACAGGTTACCAAGAGACCCAGTACTTC

j_gene: TRBJ2-7
abundance: .
v_gene: TRBV20-1
d_gene: .
CDR3aa: CSAVLYEQYF
CDR3nt: TGCAGTGCCGTTCTATACGAGCAGTACTTC

j_gene: TRBJ2-7
abundance: .
v_gene: TRBV18
d_gene: TRBD2
CDR3aa: CASSPLGVRQTSGVSYEQYF
CDR3nt: TGTGCCAGCTCACCACTGGGTGTCAGACAGACTAGCGGGGTATCCTACGAGCAGTACTTC

j_gene: TRBJ1-6
abundance: .
v_gene: TRBV11-3
d_gene: .
CDR3aa: CASSLCLQSPLHF
CDR3nt: TGTGCCAGCAGCTTATGTCTACAGTCCCCCCTCCACTTT

j_gene: TRBJ2-5
abundance: .
v_gene: TRBV6-5
d_gene: TRBD1
CDR3aa: CASTLLSTGGETQYF
CDR3nt: TGTGCCAGCACCCTATTGTCGACAGGGGGAGAGACCCAGTACTTC

j_gene: TRBJ2-7
abundance: .
v_gene: TRBV4-1
d_gene: TRBD1
CDR3aa: CASSRQGQDYSYEQYF
CDR3nt: TGCGCCAGCAGCCGGCAGGGACAGGACTACTCCTACGAGCAGTACTTC

j_gene: TRBJ2-1
abundance: few
v_gene: TRBV11-3
d_gene: .
CDR3aa: CASSLAAVNEQFF
CDR3nt: TGTGCCAGCAGCTTAGCTGCGGTCAATGAGCAGTTCTTC

j_gene: TRBJ2-1
abundance: .
v_gene: TRBV19
d_gene: TRBD2
CDR3aa: CASLTGTSGGDEQFF
CDR3nt: TGTGCCAGCTTAACCGGGACTAGCGGTGGCGATGAGCAGTTCTTC

j_gene: TRBJ2-7
abundance: .
v_gene: TRBV12-1
d_gene: .
CDR3aa: CASSFVSWRERGYCEQYF
CDR3nt: TGTGCCAGCAGCTTTGTGTCCTGGCGGGAGCGGGGCTATTGCGAGCAGTACTTC

j_gene: TRBJ2-5
abundance: .
v_gene: TRBV10-3
d_gene: TRBD2
CDR3aa: CAISESPGLAGGQETQYF
CDR3nt: TGTGCCATCAGTGAGTCACCGGGACTAGCGGGAGGGCAAGAGACCCAGTACTTC

j_gene: TRBJ1-5
abundance: .
v_gene: TRBV27
d_gene: TRBD1
CDR3aa: CASSLGQGYSQPQHF
CDR3nt: TGTGCCAGCAGTTTGGGACAGGGGTATAGTCAGCCCCAGCATTTT